The subject of this entry is one T cell receptor (beta chain). No antigen is known for it. Base qualities are not recorded, but no much larger clone differs from it by a single base. To demonstrate the VDJtools post-analysis software, the study profiled TCR beta repertoires from the peripheral blood of under 15 young patients with multiple sclerosis. The patients with multiple sclerosis were children and adolescents between about 6 and 15 years of age. This entry comes from a study of post-analysis software for immune sequencing data (dated by TCRdb to the mid-2010s). A note on the overall study: Recorded disease courses included relapsing-remitting, secondary progressive and progressive-relapsing multiple sclerosis, with some patients lacking subtype annotation. The multiple sclerosis patient repertoires were compared with 10 to 12 previously published healthy control repertoires from donors aged roughly 6 to 25 years. A subset of samples was prepared in parallel using single-end sample barcoding, then pooled and co-amplified after Illumina adapter ligation. What the study reported, not specific to this receptor: Multiple sclerosis patients had significantly lower normalized Chao1 diversity than controls, a result that suggests substantial peripheral T-cell clonal expansion. A handful of TRBV segments, including TRBV5-6, TRBV5-1 and TRBV20-1, were significantly more frequent in patients than controls. Direct clustering with F measure showed strong co-clustering of samples prepared in the same batch, prompting a batch-effect correction. The multiple sclerosis patient group was slightly younger than the control group.

Sequences SGHTA (CDR1) and FQGNSA (CDR2) are obtained from the germline V gene. Trimming removed 5 bases from V and 2 bases from J; the gene matches leave 11 bases unexplained. Including cysteine and phenylalanine, the CDR3 has 17 amino acids. Only CDR3 DNA remains: 51 bases, in frame from the first base. The library was obtained by PCR. Sequencing relied on an Illumina HiSeq 2500. Unique molecular identifiers were incorporated into TCR beta cDNA libraries to reduce PCR and sequencing biases. Every 1 to 10 million input T cells yielded about 500,000 cDNA molecules, meaning each molecule approximated one T cell. The same protocol used for the earlier healthy control dataset was applied to prepare and sequence the patient libraries. Samples belonging to the same batch were prepared together, multiplexed and sequenced on a shared HiSeq lane. The authors' analysis ran thus. Raw barcoded reads were processed with MIGEC, and single-read molecular identifier groups were discarded before consensus assembly and CDR3 extraction. VDJtools was used for post-analysis of the clonotype tables, with diversity normalized by down-sampling every dataset to the smallest sample size. Repertoire overlap clustering matched CDR3 amino acid but not nucleotide sequences to correct batch-related cross-sample contamination. Starting from the raw public reads, TCRdb applied fastp trimming at Q25, assembled clones with MiXCR and retained in-frame beta chains. A single entry per CDR3 protein holds the most common genes and DNA from its merged rows. TCRdb's processing, not the authors' own work, is the source of the V and J calls. Counted in this sample were around 260,000 distinct CDR3 sequences; about 40% of them appeared once. In total, the top ten clones hold roughly 4.8% of the sample.

Sequenced material: blood. This receptor chain uses TRBV7-2 and TRBJ2-1; TRBD2 aligns with 8 central bases. This clonotype originated in a girl aged 5-17 years with multiple sclerosis. The bases read TGTGCCAGCAGCACTACTCCGGGACTAGTAGCCTACAATGAGCAGTTCTTC. Its amino acids are CASSTTPGLVAYNEQFF.